A selection of T cell receptor beta chains follows, all from one sample in a study of T cell repertoires in cytomegalovirus infection. One entry per CDR3 protein, called by TCRdb with MiXCR from the reads. Of hundreds of thousands of distinct CDR3 sequences listed, 35% are singletons. The sequencing input was PBMCs. These receptors all come from a human donor in good health (CMV status not recorded). Some clones in this sample may be carry-over from other donors' samples. Each CDR3 is given without its conserved first and last residue. The D gene is left open where the match is weak.

V: TRBV7-6; D: TRBD2; CDR3: ASGGGGANTGELF
V: TRBV11-3; D: -; CDR3: ASTPTGKNTEAF
V: TRBV27; D: TRBD1; CDR3: ASSLRSGGKRRETQY
V: TRBV9; D: TRBD1; CDR3: DSSRDRYSGANVLT
V: TRBV7-2; D: -; CDR3: ASSPSILELF
V: TRBV15; D: -; CDR3: ATSRLTAANEQF
V: TRBV7-2; D: TRBD2; CDR3: ASSFEVAGLDTQY
V: TRBV28; D: -; CDR3: ASRGLPGHVFYEQY
V: TRBV5-1; D: TRBD1; CDR3: ASSLPGTGKHGYT
V: TRBV11-1; D: -; CDR3: ASSWSGGVFMNTEAF
V: TRBV7-2; D: -; CDR3: ASRNSRGVKNIQY
V: TRBV10-2; D: -; CDR3: ASSEWEGGYQPQH
V: TRBV5-6; D: -; CDR3: ASSLQGIADTQY
V: TRBV12-3/TRBV12-4; D: -; CDR3: ASSWSGATPQH
V: TRBV11-2; D: -; CDR3: ASSLGRGWQETQY
V: TRBV6-5; D: TRBD2; CDR3: ASSYTFPSGDNEQF
V: TRBV28; D: -; CDR3: ASPDRGGLPYEQY
V: TRBV28; D: -; CDR3: ASSDTGYSNQPQH
V: TRBV20-1; D: TRBD2; CDR3: SAPPGGSGTDTQY
V: TRBV6-6; D: -; CDR3: ASSDGDGYEQY
V: TRBV5-6; D: -; CDR3: ASSPGIFGYT
V: TRBV9; D: -; CDR3: SSSVGGAGNEKLF
V: TRBV11-2; D: -; CDR3: ASSLLRVSGANVLT
V: TRBV20-1; D: TRBD2; CDR3: SAMLAGAIDIQY
V: TRBV7-6; D: TRBD2; CDR3: ASSPASGEAYYEQY
V: TRBV2; D: TRBD1; CDR3: ASSQDRIYEQY
V: TRBV6-5; D: TRBD1; CDR3: ASRGQGYDGYT
V: TRBV7-2; D: TRBD1; CDR3: ASSPWGQGALYEQY
V: TRBV11-1; D: TRBD1; CDR3: DSSLEQGATYEQY
V: TRBV2; D: TRBD1; CDR3: AILGGQGARGYT
V: TRBV19; D: TRBD2; CDR3: ASSILAGIQETQY
V: TRBV11-2; D: -; CDR3: ASSSRTRTAYGYT
V: TRBV19; D: -; CDR3: ASITANGYT
V: TRBV28; D: -; CDR3: ASSFGGRPYEQY
V: TRBV20-1; D: TRBD2; CDR3: SARTSGSSVQF
V: TRBV7-6; D: -; CDR3: ASSLEAAGNSNEQF
V: TRBV7-2; D: -; CDR3: ASSFGGAKNIQY
V: TRBV11-2; D: -; CDR3: ASSHPYLSRGWMDHPDEKLF
V: TRBV6-1; D: TRBD2; CDR3: ARSESRSGIRDEQF
V: TRBV20-1; D: -; CDR3: SATLPTGSYEQY
V: TRBV7-9; D: -; CDR3: ASSLDVKNTEAF
V: TRBV19; D: -; CDR3: ASSIARDRYEQY
V: TRBV28; D: TRBD1; CDR3: ASSKQGMGNQPQH
V: TRBV5-6; D: -; CDR3: ASSWPGGWGEQY
V: TRBV6-6; D: -; CDR3: ASSTPWDGGETQY
V: TRBV12-3/TRBV12-4; D: -; CDR3: ASSPTSTEQF